These 6 T cell receptor beta chains were all obtained from the same sample, sequenced in a study of cytomegalovirus exposure and HLA in healthy donors. PCR involved 60 Vbeta and 13 Jbeta primers. The protocol was immunoSEQ multiplex PCR, while the TCRdb copy is restricted to in-frame clones and leaves out a portion. This sample has 150,000 to 200,000 clones, with around 84% found just once. Material: PBMCs. The receptors stem from a male donor in good health and CMV-seropositive.

This chain uses TRBV27 with TRBJ1-5, with D possibly TRBD1 on 5 matching bases. This CDR3 comprises 15 residues. V was clipped by 0 bases and J by 6 bases, with 12 bases between them. Per the germline V gene, CDR1 is MNHEY and CDR2 is SMNVEV (reference sequence). Here the CDR3 DNA reads TGTGCCAGCAGTTTATCGCGGGGGGGAGGTCAGCCCCAGCATTTT. Translated: CASSLSRGGGQPQHF.

This clone was seen only a few times. The gene calls are TRBV28 and TRBJ2-7; D perhaps matches TRBD2 (5 bases). Germline values: CDR1 MDHEN, CDR2 SYDVKM. The CDR3 spans 15 residues. V was shortened by 8 bases and J by 2 bases, with 19 bases between the two germline ends. Here the CDR3 DNA reads TGTGCCAGCGACGAGAGGAGGACGGCTCCCTACGAGCAGTACTTC. This gives the protein CASDERRTAPYEQYF.

This sequence joins TRBV19 and TRBJ2-5; TRBD1 is a possible D gene (6 bases). Trimming cost V 9 bases and J 1 base, with 15 bases left between them. This CDR3 has 14 amino acids. CDR1 is LNHDA and CDR2 is SQIVND in the germline V gene (reference sequence). CDR3 sequence: CASRAGALQETQYF. The CDR3, as DNA: TGTGCCAGCCGCGCAGGGGCCCTCCAAGAGACCCAGTACTTC.

The CDR3, as DNA: TGCGCCAGCAGCCAAGGGACAGTTAATGAAAAACTGTTTTTT. Translation gives CASSQGTVNEKLFF. V usage is TRBV4-1 and J usage is TRBJ1-4, with D possibly matching TRBD1 (6 bases). This CDR3 comprises 14 residues. The germline CDR1 and CDR2 sequences are MGHRA and YSYEKL. Trimming stripped 1 base from V and 4 bases from J, with 7 bases between.

The rearrangement uses TRBV19 and TRBJ1-5, with D possibly being TRBD1 (6 bases). The CDR3 extends over 13 amino acids. The ends were cut back, 3 bases at V and 6 bases at J, with 9 bases in the middle. The germline CDR1 and CDR2 sequences are LNHDA and SQIVND (reference sequence). DNA for the CDR3: TGTGCCAGTAGTATTCAACAGGGTCAGCCCCAGCATTTT. Its protein product is CASSIQQGQPQHF.

This clone occurred a few times. The J gene is TRBJ1-2, the V gene TRBV27; D might be TRBD1 (6 bases). The germline V gene encodes CDR1 MNHEY and CDR2 SMNVEV (reference sequence). V was cut by 6 bases and J by 9 bases, with 17 bases left in between. The CDR3 extends over 13 amino acids. This chain's CDR3 is CASSKNRENRYTF. CDR3 nucleotides: TGTGCCAGCAGCAAAAACAGGGAGAATCGCTACACCTTC.